One sample yielded the 17 T cell receptor beta chains listed below, sequenced in a study of shared clonotypes between healthy human individuals. TCRdb's copy holds only in-frame clones and misses some; the assay was immunoSEQ multiplex PCR. Among 2 million to 2.5 million clones listed, roughly 95% were seen once. Sequenced: naive CD4+ T cells sorted from blood. The subset here: CD45RA+ positively selected. All receptors derive from a man aged 18-30 years in good health.

V and J are TRBV7-9 and TRBJ1-6; weak D call: TRBD1 (6 bases). Germline V lookup: CDR1 SEHNR, CDR2 FQNEAQ (reference sequence). The CDR3 is 17 amino acids. V lost 0 bases and J lost 6, with 15 bases in between. CDR3 bases: TGTGCCAGCAGCTTAGCTATGGGGGGCCGCGCTAATTCACCCCTCCACTTT. It translates to CASSLAMGGRANSPLHF.

The chain is built from TRBV5-1 and TRBJ2-7; 12 bases map to TRBD2. Germline V gene data show CDR1 as SGHRS and CDR2 as YFSETQ. J gave up 7 bases and V 4 bases, and 6 bases lay outside the gene matches. This CDR3 is built from 14 residues. In DNA, the CDR3 is TGCGCCAGCAGCAGACTAGCGGGGGAGTCGGAGCAGTACTTC. Protein product: CASSRLAGESEQYF.

V gene TRBV6-1 combines with J gene TRBJ2-6, with D possibly TRBD1 on 5 matching bases. The CDR3 consists of 14 residues. Germline values: CDR1 MNHNS, CDR2 SASEGT. V lost 8 bases to trimming and J lost 2 bases, with 10 bases between them. CDR3 DNA: TGTGCCAGCGACAGTAAGGCTGGGGCCAACGTCCTGACTTTC. The encoded protein is CASDSKAGANVLTF.

This clone appeared once. The chain employs TRBV5-1 and TRBJ2-3; D is undetermined. V dropped 3 bases and J dropped 2 bases, with 13 bases sitting between them. Germline V gene sequence: CDR1 SGHRS, CDR2 YFSETQ. The CDR3 contains 15 residues. This CDR3 reads CASSSDGVTTDTQYF. The CDR3, as DNA: TGCGCCAGCAGCTCAGACGGTGTAACCACAGATACGCAGTATTTT.

The rearrangement links TRBV19 to TRBJ1-1; D is possibly TRBD1 (5 bases). This CDR3 region has 16 residues. Germline V gene data show CDR1 as LNHDA and CDR2 as SQIVND (reference sequence). V dropped 7 bases and J dropped 0 bases, with 18 bases sitting between them. This CDR3 is CASIPRAGALNTEAFF. CDR3 DNA sequence: TGTGCCAGTATCCCCAGGGCAGGCGCCCTGAACACTGAAGCTTTCTTT.

The chain employs TRBV2 and TRBJ2-7; 10 bases are shared with TRBD2. The CDR3 runs 15 residues. V trimming: 4 bases; J trimming: 0 bases; junction bases outside the gene matches: 3. Germline-derived CDR1 and CDR2 are SNHLY and FYNNEI. CDR3 bases: TGTGCCAGCAGTGTACTAGCGGGGATCTCCTACGAGCAGTACTTC. Residues: CASSVLAGISYEQYF.

The rearrangement joins TRBV4-1 to TRBJ1-3, with D unclear. Germline V gene sequence: CDR1 MGHRA, CDR2 YSYEKL. V lost 4 bases and J lost 0, with 13 bases in between. The CDR3 length is 16 residues. As DNA, the CDR3 is TGCGCCAGCAGCCTAGAGGGCCCCCACTCTGGAAACACCATATATTTT. Amino acids: CASSLEGPHSGNTIYF.

Of note for this clone: This same CDR3 is encoded by further DNA sequences in the sample. The chain links TRBV7-9 to TRBJ2-7, with 8 bases aligning to TRBD1. This CDR3 region has 14 residues. Germline V gene sequence: CDR1 SEHNR, CDR2 FQNEAQ (reference sequence). V was pared by 4 bases and J by 3 bases, with 5 bases of the junction left unmatched. The CDR3 reads CASSSGTGNYEQYF. The CDR3 DNA is TGTGCCAGCAGCTCCGGGACAGGAAACTACGAGCAGTACTTC.

The chain has TRBV10-2 and TRBJ2-7; D is perhaps TRBD2 (6 bases). CDR1 is WSHSY, CDR2 SAAADI, per germline. The CDR3 totals 14 residues. The ends were cut back, 10 bases at V and 4 bases at J, with 20 bases in the middle. CDR3 DNA: TGCGCCACTCAAAACTGGGACTCTCATTACGAGCAGTACTTC. Translated: CATQNWDSHYEQYF.

The CDR3 sequence: CASSLRTGGLTDTQYF. The DNA for the CDR3 is TGTGCCAGCAGCCTCCGGACAGGGGGCTTGACAGATACGCAGTATTTT. The chain employs TRBV11-3 and TRBJ2-3; 11 positions match TRBD1. CDR1 is SGHNT, CDR2 YENEEA, per germline. V lost 5 bases to trimming and J lost 3 bases; unmatched junction nucleotides: 7. The CDR3 has 16 amino acids.

The rearrangement joins TRBV6-5 to TRBJ2-5, with no clear D. CDR3 length: 14 residues. Trimming stripped 7 bases from V and 0 bases from J, with 12 bases between. Germline V gene sequence: CDR1 MNHEY, CDR2 SVGAGI. CDR3 DNA: TGTGCCAGCACCTCCGATAAGTACCAAGAGACCCAGTACTTC. Translation: CASTSDKYQETQYF.

As DNA, the CDR3 is TGTGCCAGCAGTGAATTTACGGGGAATCAGCCCCAGCATTTT. Residues: CASSEFTGNQPQHF. V and J are TRBV6-1 and TRBJ1-5; no firm D call. This CDR3 has 14 amino acids. Between the trimmed V and J ends, which lost 2 bases and 4 bases, there was a span of 9 bases. Per germline, CDR1 MNHNS and CDR2 SASEGT.

This clone turned up a few times. CDR3 region: CASSPTGTSYEQYF. The DNA for the CDR3 is TGTGCCAGCAGCCCGACAGGGACCTCCTACGAGCAGTACTTC. The chain has TRBV6-5 and TRBJ2-7; 7 bases align to TRBD1. After removal of 6 bases from V and 0 bases from J, the junction contained 5 bases not matched to a gene. CDR3 length: 14 amino acids. Germline V gene lookup returns CDR1 MNHEY and CDR2 SVGAGI.

The chain links TRBV28 to TRBJ1-6, with no clear D. The CDR3 has 20 amino acids. V lost 5 bases and J lost 9, with 32 bases in between. CDR1 and CDR2 from the germline V gene are MDHEN and SYDVKM. The CDR3, as DNA: TGTGCCAGCAGTCCCCCCGTCGGAAAAAAGGCAACAACGGCAGGTTCACCCCTCCACTTT. Residues: CASSPPVGKKATTAGSPLHF.

The chain couples TRBV6-5 to TRBJ1-2; 8 bases align to TRBD1. Germline trimming cut 2 bases from V and 6 bases from J; bases unmatched to any gene: 8. The CDR3 extends over 15 amino acids. Germline CDR1 reads MNHEY; CDR2 reads SVGAGI. Here the CDR3 DNA reads TGTGCCAGCAGTTACCAACAGGGGGTGGATGATGGCTACACCTTC. Encoded protein: CASSYQQGVDDGYTF.

Only one count was recorded for this clone. The rearrangement links TRBV27 to TRBJ1-1; TRBD1 matches at 7 bases. From germline, CDR1 is MNHEY and CDR2 SMNVEV (reference sequence). Trimming at V came to 10 bases and at J to 1 base, leaving 9 bases not matched to a gene. This CDR3 spans 14 amino acids. The CDR3 sequence: CATRGGVANTEAFF. DNA of the CDR3: TGTGCCACCAGGGGGGGGGTGGCGAACACTGAAGCTTTCTTT.

The V and J genes are TRBV11-2 and TRBJ2-2, with D perhaps being TRBD1 or TRBD2 (5 bases each). Germline CDR1 SGHAT, CDR2 FQNNGV. V was cut by 11 bases and J by 4 bases, with 8 bases left in between. CDR3 length: 11 residues. The CDR3 DNA is TGTGCCTGGGGACGCACCGGGGAGCTGTTTTTT. Its translation: CAWGRTGELFF.